The source of this T cell receptor beta chain is a study of neurological immune-mediated disorders. This clonotype was counted ten times or more. TCRdb analysed the 5' RACE reads with MiXCR anew, one entry per CDR3 protein. The sample records about 52,000 distinct CDR3 sequences, about 3.7% being singletons. Germline CDR1 reads SGHTA; CDR2 reads FQGNSA. Trimming stripped 3 bases from V and 6 bases from J, with 15 bases between. The CDR3 consists of 14 residues. The sequenced material came from PBMCs. This sequence originates from a man aged 55-75 years with multiple sclerosis. V and J are TRBV7-2 and TRBJ2-7; D might be TRBD1 or TRBD2, each matching 6 bases. CDR3 amino acids: CASSFTGAHIEQYF. CDR3 nucleotides: TGTGCCAGCAGCTTTACGGGGGCGCATATCGAGCAGTACTTC.